The 19 T cell receptor beta chains presented below share a single source sample, sequenced in a study of cytomegalovirus exposure and HLA in healthy donors. PCR employed 60 Vbeta and 13 Jbeta primers. Clones were read by immunoSEQ multiplex PCR, and TCRdb kept only the in-frame ones, dropping some. The profile shows about 94,000 clones, around 8% of them singletons. Source material: PBMCs. The source is a man over 45 in good health and CMV-seronegative.

CDR3 coding DNA: TGTGCCAGCAGCTTGTACAGGGTCGTCTCGGGTACTGAAGCTTTCTTT. Encoded protein: CASSLYRVVSGTEAFF. The rearrangement uses TRBV5-4 and TRBJ1-1; TRBD1 might be the D (6 bases). V gave up 1 base and J gave up 5 bases, with 18 bases separating them. The CDR3 totals 16 residues. Germline V gene data show CDR1 as SGHNT and CDR2 as YYREEE (reference sequence).

This clone was seen a handful of times. The genes are TRBV6-6 and TRBJ2-1; D perhaps matches TRBD1 (6 bases). Germline V gene lookup returns CDR1 MNHNY and CDR2 SVGAGI (reference sequence). Between the trimmed V and J ends, which lost 3 bases and 5 bases, there was a span of 11 bases. The CDR3 has 14 residues. The CDR3 DNA reads as TGTGCCAGCAGTTATAGGGCAGGGGACAATGAGCAGTTCTTC. Protein sequence: CASSYRAGDNEQFF.

V and J are TRBV27 and TRBJ2-3; tentative D call: TRBD2 (7 bases). Trimming cost V 6 bases and J 4 bases, with 11 bases left between them. The CDR3 length is 13 residues. In germline, CDR1 is MNHEY, CDR2 SMNVEV (reference sequence). CDR3 in DNA: TGTGCCAGCAGGGGGGGGGCCTCAGATACGCAGTATTTT. The encoded protein is CASRGGASDTQYF.

This clone was observed a handful of times. The rearrangement joins TRBV6-5 to TRBJ2-1; TRBD2 matches at 8 bases. The V segment lost 5 bases and the J segment 7 bases; nucleotides outside the gene matches: 7. This CDR3 contains 14 residues. CDR1 and CDR2 from the germline V gene are MNHEY and SVGAGI. This CDR3 is CASSKVRGANEQFF. Written as DNA, the CDR3 is TGTGCCAGCAGTAAGGTGCGGGGGGCTAATGAGCAGTTCTTC.

The chain joins TRBV2 to TRBJ1-5, with 7 bases lining up with TRBD1. The J segment lost 0 bases and the V segment lost 6 bases, leaving 2 bases of the junction unmatched. Germline-derived CDR1 and CDR2 are SNHLY and FYNNEI. The CDR3 has 14 amino acids. CDR3 sequence reads: CASRGQTSNQPQHF. As DNA, the CDR3 is TGTGCCAGCAGGGGACAGACTAGCAATCAGCCCCAGCATTTT.

This clone has only a few counts. The chain uses TRBV29-1 and TRBJ1-2; D is perhaps TRBD1 (6 bases). Germline assignment: CDR1 SQVTM and CDR2 ANQGSEA. V shed 1 base and J shed 10 bases, with 13 bases lying between them. The CDR3 contains 12 residues. The CDR3 sequence is CSVEGQGPIYTF. The CDR3 region has the DNA TGCAGCGTTGAAGGCCAGGGGCCGATCTACACCTTC.

This clone was seen a few times. The junction differs from germline at one of its ends, possibly a read error. CDR3 sequence: CASSLDPSTEQFF. As DNA, the CDR3 is TGTGCTAGCAGCTTAGATCCCTCGACAGAGCAGTTCTTC. This chain connects TRBV7-7 to TRBJ2-1; D not resolved. Germline assignment: CDR1 SSHAT and CDR2 FNYEAQ (reference sequence). The CDR3 has 13 residues.

This clone has more than one count but fewer than ten. V gene TRBV20-1 combines with J gene TRBJ1-2, with unresolved D. The germline V gene encodes CDR1 DFQATT and CDR2 SNEGSKA (reference sequence). Trimming took off 2 bases at V and 3 bases at J, with 4 bases between the two ends. The CDR3 runs 11 residues. The CDR3 is CSARSDYGYTF. CDR3 bases: TGCAGTGCTAGATCGGACTATGGCTACACCTTC.

The rearrangement links TRBV18 to TRBJ2-5, with a weak D call TRBD2 (5 bases). The V gene's germline CDR1 is KGHSH and CDR2 LQKENI. The CDR3 runs to 16 residues. The ends were cut back, 0 bases at V and 7 bases at J, with 18 bases in the middle. CDR3 protein: CASSPPLGGPEGTQYF. The CDR3 DNA reads as TGTGCCAGCTCACCACCGTTAGGCGGCCCTGAGGGGACCCAGTACTTC.

The rearrangement joins TRBV7-2 to TRBJ2-4; D is uncertain. This CDR3 region has 15 residues. V was pared by 8 bases and J by 9 bases, with 23 bases between. From germline, CDR1 is SGHTA and CDR2 FQGNSA. The CDR3 loop reads CASALHARSESIQYF. The CDR3 region has the DNA TGTGCCAGCGCCCTTCACGCCCGGTCCGAAAGCATTCAGTACTTC. Variable domain in full (rest from reference TRBV7-2 and TRBJ2-4): GAGVSQSPSNKVTEKGKDVELRCDPISGHTALYWYRQSLGQGLEFLIYFQGNSAPDKSGLPSDRFSAERTGGSVSTLTIQRTQQEDSAVYLCASALHARSESIQYFGAGTRLSVL.

The chain has TRBV30 and TRBJ2-7; maybe TRBD2 (5 bases). Germline-derived CDR1 and CDR2 are GTSNPN and SVGIG (reference sequence). The length of the CDR3 is 13 residues. Trimming cost V 2 bases and J 6 bases, with 14 bases left between them. The CDR3 DNA is TGTGCCTGGAGTAAAGGAGGACCAGGCGAGCAGTACTTC. Amino acids: CAWSKGGPGEQYF.

This clone was observed a few times. The chain has TRBV19 and TRBJ1-6, with D possibly matching TRBD1 (5 bases). The V gene lost 4 bases and the J gene lost 3 bases, with 13 bases spanning the gap. The CDR3 is made up of 16 amino acids. CDR1 and CDR2 from the germline V gene are LNHDA and SQIVND (reference sequence). CDR3 region: CASSTLRQSYNSPLHF. CDR3 DNA: TGTGCCAGTAGTACCCTTCGACAGAGCTATAATTCACCCCTCCACTTT. Full variable domain (remainder filled in from reference TRBV19 and TRBJ1-6): DGGITQSPKYLFRKEGQNVTLSCEQNLNHDAMYWYRQDPGQGLRLIYYSQIVNDFQKGDIAEGYSVSREKKESFPLTVTSAQKNPTAFYLCASSTLRQSYNSPLHFGNGTRLTVT.

The chain employs TRBV4-3 and TRBJ2-1, with D maybe TRBD2 (5 bases). V gave up 4 bases and J gave up 1 base, with 17 bases separating them. This CDR3 comprises 17 residues. CDR1 is LGHNA, CDR2 YSLEER, per germline. The CDR3 bases are TGCGCCAGCAGCCTAGATCCAAGCGGCAGATCCTACAATGAGCAGTTCTTC. As protein: CASSLDPSGRSYNEQFF.

This clone was seen a handful of times. The chain recombines TRBV2 with TRBJ1-2, with TRBD1 matching 7 bases. The CDR3 consists of 15 residues. Germline V CDR1 and CDR2: SNHLY, FYNNEI. Trimming took 0 bases from V and 2 from J; bases not matched to a gene: 3. The CDR3 reads CASSEAGTVNYGYTF. CDR3 coding DNA: TGTGCCAGCAGTGAAGCCGGGACAGTGAACTATGGCTACACCTTC.

This clone was seen only once. The gene calls are TRBV7-8 and TRBJ2-3; 14 bases line up with TRBD2. The germline CDR1 and CDR2 sequences are SGHVS and FQNEAQ. The CDR3 runs to 18 residues. V lost 5 bases to trimming and J lost 10 bases; unmatched junction nucleotides: 17. This chain's CDR3 is CASSAGTRTSGGPRAQYF. The CDR3 DNA sequence: TGTGCCAGCAGCGCGGGAACGAGGACTAGCGGGGGGCCGAGGGCGCAGTATTTT.

The rearrangement joins TRBV18 to TRBJ2-3; TRBD1 matches 8 bases. V was clipped by 1 base and J by 3 bases; unmatched bases: 6. The CDR3 totals 16 residues. The germline V gene encodes CDR1 KGHSH and CDR2 LQKENI. The CDR3 nucleotides read TGTGCCAGCTCACCACTTGCAGGGGGCTTTACAGATACGCAGTATTTT. Residues: CASSPLAGGFTDTQYF.

This clone turned up a few times. The rearrangement joins TRBV27 to TRBJ1-3; TRBD1 is a possible D gene (6 bases). With 5 bases removed from V and 3 bases from J, the gap between germline ends came to 11 bases. The CDR3 consists of 14 residues. Germline V gene lookup returns CDR1 MNHEY and CDR2 SMNVEV (reference sequence). CDR3 sequence: CASSATGYGNTIYF. In DNA form, the CDR3 reads TGTGCCAGCAGTGCCACAGGGTATGGAAACACCATATATTTT.

The chain carries TRBV12-2 and TRBJ2-3; the table's D call, TRBD1, has no DNA check behind it. TRBV12-2 is a recognized pseudogene. The CDR3 has 12 residues. The DNA of the CDR3 is TGTGCAAGTCTGAGGGGGCCGAATACGCAGTATTTT. Translated, it gives CASLRGPNTQYF.

The chain couples TRBV6-1 to TRBJ2-2, with 8 nucleotides matching TRBD2. After removal of 0 bases from V and 5 bases from J, the junction contained 2 bases not matched to a gene. Germline assignment: CDR1 MNHNS and CDR2 SASEGT. The CDR3 extends over 15 amino acids. This CDR3 is CASSEAKRGTGELFF. Written as DNA, the CDR3 is TGTGCCAGCAGTGAAGCCAAGCGGGGGACCGGGGAGCTGTTTTTT.